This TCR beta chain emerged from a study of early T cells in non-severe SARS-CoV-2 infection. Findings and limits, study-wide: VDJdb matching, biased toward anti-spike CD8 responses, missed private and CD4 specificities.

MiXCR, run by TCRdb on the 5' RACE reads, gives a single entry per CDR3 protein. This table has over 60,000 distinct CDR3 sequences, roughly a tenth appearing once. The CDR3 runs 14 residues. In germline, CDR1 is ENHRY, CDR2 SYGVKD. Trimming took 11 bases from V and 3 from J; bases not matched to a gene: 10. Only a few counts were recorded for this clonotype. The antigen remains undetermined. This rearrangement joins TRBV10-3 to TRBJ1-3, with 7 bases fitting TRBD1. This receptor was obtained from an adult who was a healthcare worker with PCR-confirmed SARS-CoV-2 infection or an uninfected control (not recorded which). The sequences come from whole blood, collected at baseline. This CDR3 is CAANSGGGGNTIYF. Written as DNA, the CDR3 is TGTGCCGCCAACTCAGGGGGAGGTGGAAACACCATATATTTT.